This entry concerns a single TCR beta chain. The CDR3 loop spans 14 amino acids. CDR1 MDHEN and CDR2 SYDVKM come from the germline V gene. V was cut by 6 bases and J by 4 bases, with 15 bases left in between. The sample comes from a study of blood T cell repertoires in COVID-19. Study details: Sources were T cells, B-cell-depleted T cells, or PBMCs; the material itself was cDNA or gDNA.

The method was immunoSEQ multiplex PCR; TCRdb's version includes in-frame clones alone and lacks a portion of them. There are about 140,000 clones in the sample; 76% occur only once, and 4.5% lies in the top ten. The TCR comes from a woman older than 75 with active or convalescent COVID-19. This rearrangement joins TRBV28 to TRBJ1-2; no definite D call. Sequencing used peripheral blood. In DNA, the CDR3 is TGTGCCAGCAGCTCCCCTGGGAGTGCCTATGGCTACACCTTC. Protein product: CASSSPGSAYGYTF.